The entry below describes one TCR beta chain. Its target is not known. Germline CDR1 is GTSNPN and CDR2 is SVGIG (reference sequence). V dropped 4 bases and J dropped 4 bases, with 13 bases sitting between them. This CDR3 spans 13 amino acids. This sample stems from a study of T cell responses to AZD1222 COVID-19 vaccine. General study results and limits: Clonal diversity was possibly underestimated, and white British individuals and females predominated among donors. Repertoires were obtained only post-peak T cell response.

Using immunoSEQ multiplex PCR, the repertoire was profiled, and TCRdb retains in-frame clones only, with some absent. The sample lists 100,000 to 150,000 clones, around 83% occurring once. The sequencing used peripheral blood, collected 28 days after the second AZD1222 dose. The receptor was isolated from an adult who received the AZD1222 COVID-19 vaccine. The chain links TRBV30 to TRBJ2-5, with no clear D. The CDR3 here is CAWNYNWGETQYF. In DNA form, the CDR3 reads TGTGCCTGGAATTATAACTGGGGAGAGACCCAGTACTTC.